Below, one TCR beta chain is given with its context. Its antigen is as yet unknown. This entry is derived from a study of cytotoxic CD8 clonotypes in ibrutinib-treated CLL. Study observations and caveats: Ibrutinib response saw clonality rise, and progression saw it return toward baseline.

This CDR3 has 11 residues. CDR1 is SGHVS and CDR2 is FQNEAQ in the germline V gene. The ends were cut back, 8 bases at V and 6 bases at J, with 7 bases in the middle. Some clones are missing from TCRdb's copy, which holds only in-frame ones; the method was immunoSEQ multiplex PCR. The sample yields some 140,000 clones, around 80% seen once. Specimen: PBMCs, collected after 24 months of ibrutinib treatment. This receptor was obtained from a human donor with chronic lymphocytic leukemia. The genes are TRBV7-8 and TRBJ2-2; no definite D call. The CDR3 here is CASSGPGELFF. Written as DNA, the CDR3 is TGTGCCAGCTCTGGCCCCGGGGAGCTGTTTTTT.